The clone carrying this T cell receptor beta chain was detected a few times. Its antigen is unknown. The ends were cut back, 3 bases at V and 2 bases at J, with 1 base in the middle. This CDR3 is built from 11 residues. Germline values: CDR1 SSHAT, CDR2 FNYEAQ (reference sequence). Treatment denoted: approximately nine-day PBMC culture with coronavirus spike peptide pools or control peptides (ViraFEST assay). ViraFEST sequenced TCRs after peptide-pool expansion of antigen-specific T cells. The sample belongs to a study of vaccination and CD4 T cells after COVID-19. Background on the study: The convalescent population consisted of six males and four females, two of whom were of Hispanic ethnicity. The cells were exposed to overlapping spike peptides originating from SARS-CoV-2, HCoV-NL63, HCoV-OC43 and HCoV-229E for stimulation.

Sequence data for DNA of cultured CD4+ T cells were generated by the Oncomine TCR Beta short-read assay. TCRdb re-called the PCR reads through MiXCR, storing one row per CDR3 protein. This table holds 8,500 to 14,000 distinct CDR3 sequences, 65% found once. This material consisted of CD4+ T cells from blood, cultured in vitro, taken before SARS-CoV-2 vaccination. The sequence was collected from a human donor who had recovered from COVID-19. The V gene is TRBV7-7, the J gene TRBJ2-5; D ambiguous. CDR3 sequence (DNA): TGTGCCAGCAGCTTGCAAGAGACCCAGTACTTC. As protein: CASSLQETQYF.